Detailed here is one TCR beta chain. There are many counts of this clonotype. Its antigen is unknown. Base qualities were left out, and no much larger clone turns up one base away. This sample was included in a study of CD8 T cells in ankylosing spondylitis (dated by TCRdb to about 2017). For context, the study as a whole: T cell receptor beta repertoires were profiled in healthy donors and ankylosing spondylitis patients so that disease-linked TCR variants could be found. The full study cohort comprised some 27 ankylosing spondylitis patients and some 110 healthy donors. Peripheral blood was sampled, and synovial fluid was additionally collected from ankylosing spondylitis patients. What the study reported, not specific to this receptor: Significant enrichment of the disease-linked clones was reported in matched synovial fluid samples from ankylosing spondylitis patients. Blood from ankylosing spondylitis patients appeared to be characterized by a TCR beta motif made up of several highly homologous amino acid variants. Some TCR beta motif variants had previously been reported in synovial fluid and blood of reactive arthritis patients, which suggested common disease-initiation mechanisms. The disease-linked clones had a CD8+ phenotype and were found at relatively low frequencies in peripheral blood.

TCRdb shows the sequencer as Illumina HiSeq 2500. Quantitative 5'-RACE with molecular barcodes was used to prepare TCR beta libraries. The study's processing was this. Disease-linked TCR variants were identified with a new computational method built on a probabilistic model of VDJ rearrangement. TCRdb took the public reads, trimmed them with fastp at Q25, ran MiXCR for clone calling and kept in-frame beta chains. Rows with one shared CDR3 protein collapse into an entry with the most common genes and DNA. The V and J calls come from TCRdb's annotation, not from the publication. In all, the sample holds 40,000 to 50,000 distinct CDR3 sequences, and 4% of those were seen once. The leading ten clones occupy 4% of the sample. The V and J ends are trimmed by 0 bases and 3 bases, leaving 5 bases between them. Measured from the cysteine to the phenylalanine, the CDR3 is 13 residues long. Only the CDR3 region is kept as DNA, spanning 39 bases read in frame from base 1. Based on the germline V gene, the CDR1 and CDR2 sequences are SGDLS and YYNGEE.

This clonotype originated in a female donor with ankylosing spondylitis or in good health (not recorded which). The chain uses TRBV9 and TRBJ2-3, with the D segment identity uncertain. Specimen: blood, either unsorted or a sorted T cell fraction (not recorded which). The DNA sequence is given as TGTGCCAGCAGCGTAGAGGGTACAGATACGCAGTATTTT. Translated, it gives CASSVEGTDTQYF.